This T cell receptor beta chain was captured by sequencing in a study of preoperative IRX-2 immunotherapy in early breast cancer (dated by TCRdb to the late 2010s). This clone was seen once. Its antigen is currently not known. Per-base qualities were not stored, and no clone one base away is much larger. In light of the paper, this sample's treatment or condition label describes: preoperative locoregional IRX-2 cytokine immunotherapy. The samples were obtained from a phase Ib study that tested preoperative, locoregional IRX-2 cytokine immunotherapy designed to prime immune responses. Before surgery, IRX-2 was given to the donors, who were patients with early-stage breast cancer. The junction shows trimming of 2 bases on V and 6 bases on J, plus 16 bases between the germline ends. The CDR3 starts with the cysteine, ends with the phenylalanine, and has 15 residues. The kept DNA is CDR3 alone, 45 bases in frame from the first base. Based on the germline V gene, the CDR1 and CDR2 sequences are SGHNT and YENEEA.

Library preparation used the immunoSEQ multiplex PCR assay. Held by TCRdb, this immuneACCESS table contains in-frame sequences only and omits some clones. Under half of the omission traces to an unresolved V gene where checked; the cause of the rest is unknown. The sample has tens of thousands of clones on record, roughly nine tenths of them singletons. Clones ranked in the top ten supply 1.6% of the sample. The source was tumor tissue, collected after IRX-2 immunotherapy. The rearrangement combines TRBV11-3 with TRBJ2-5; too little of a D gene remains to name it. The clonotype was recovered from a human donor with breast cancer. The nucleotides read TGTGCCAGCAGCTTACCCACCTCTAGAGTGCAGACCCAGTACTTC. This gives the protein CASSLPTSRVQTQYF.